This T cell receptor beta chain emerged from a study of blood T cell repertoires in COVID-19 (TCRdb year 2020). Background for the entire study: The collaborator samples originated in the United States, Italy and Spain and spanned the acute and convalescent phases of COVID-19. The material from the prospective study consisted of cDNA or gDNA derived from T cells, B-cell-depleted T cells, or PBMCs. Deeply sampled blood TCRbeta repertoires from subjects exposed to, actively infected with, or recovered from COVID-19 were included in the dataset. The repertoires were made available in a free public database intended to serve as a resource for research on the immune response to SARS-CoV-2. The samples were drawn from two sources: the first 160 participants of the ongoing ImmuneRACE study, and over 950 subjects contributed by 6 global collaborators. Nearly every sample came with metadata listing a de-identified subject ID, COVID-19 status, age in years and sex. Where available, HLA class I and class II types were taken from metadata supplied by the sample provider and were not determined by assay-based typing.

The immunoSEQ Assay, a bias-controlled multiplex PCR, was used to amplify TCRbeta CDR3 regions from genomic DNA. As for the original processing: The number of nucleated cells in each sample was estimated by amplification of reference gene primers within the assay. Sequence reads were collapsed and filtered to measure the absolute abundance of every unique TCRbeta CDR3 rearrangement. Productive Simpson clonality was computed per sample as the square root of Simpson's diversity index over productive rearrangements. TCRdb's version of the immuneACCESS table is confined to in-frame rearrangements and falls short of the full clone set. An unresolved V gene accounts for under half of the shortfall where checked; the remainder is of unknown origin. V and J calls and clone size are those listed in that table; D and trimming were worked out from the DNA. A total of under 150,000 clones appear in this sample, roughly 80% of them only once. The biggest ten clones account for 6.2% of the sample.

Enrolling through a virtual design, the prospective study's participants ranged in age from about 18 to 100 years and lived across roughly 23 United States geographic areas. To assign participants to cohorts, the prospective study relied on clinical history that participants themselves reported in a screening survey and a study questionnaire. Recovered participants in ImmuneRACE Cohort 3 were defined by two consecutive negative NP/OP PCR tests, clearance by a healthcare professional, or resolution of symptoms. In the prospective study, mobile phlebotomists collected whole blood, serum and a nasopharyngeal or oropharyngeal swab from each participant. Participants in the prospective study had the option to provide additional blood draws and questionnaires over a roughly two-month period. Prospective study blood samples were shipped either frozen or at room temperature before DNA extraction. The germline V gene encodes CDR1 SGHTS and CDR2 YDEGEE. V is cut by 1 base and J by 4 bases, and the space between the germline ends is 15 bases. Reading from cysteine to phenylalanine, the CDR3 counts 16 amino acids. The kept DNA is CDR3 alone, 48 bases in frame from the first base.

This clone was counted a few times. Its antigen remains unidentified. Base qualities are not provided; no much larger clone lies one nucleotide away. Broader findings and caveats from the paper: The quantity of clinical and demographic metadata differed by source and by participant and was supplied without curation.

The sample was PBMCs or T cells enriched from blood (not recorded which). The chain is assembled from TRBV5-8 and TRBJ2-1, with the D gene not clear enough to name. This TCR was recovered from a woman aged 40 to 50 who had recovered from COVID-19. The bases are TGTGCCAGCAGCTTGTACGGTCAAGTCTCTTACAATGAGCAGTTCTTC. It translates to CASSLYGQVSYNEQFF.